This TCR beta chain comes out of a study of blood T cell repertoires in COVID-19 (dated by TCRdb to 2018 to 2020). At the level of the whole study: Samples from collaborators originated in the United States, Italy and Spain and spanned both the acute and convalescent phases of COVID-19. The material from the prospective study consisted of cDNA or gDNA derived from T cells, B-cell-depleted T cells, or PBMCs. The dataset comprised deeply sampled blood TCRbeta repertoires from subjects exposed to, actively infected with, or recovered from COVID-19. A freely available public database, intended as a resource for researchers studying the immune response to SARS-CoV-2, is where the repertoires were released. Samples came from the ongoing ImmuneRACE study (first 160 participants) plus 1,254 subjects from 6 global collaborators. Nearly every sample came with metadata listing a de-identified subject ID, COVID-19 status, age in years and sex. Where available, HLA class I and class II types were taken from metadata supplied by the sample provider and were not determined by assay-based typing. What the authors observed across the whole study: Clinical and demographic metadata were provided uncurated, with the amount varying by source and participant.

In regard to this clone: Its antigen is not yet known. Base qualities were left out, and no much larger clone turns up one base away.

The collaborating institutions used their own protocols to collect whole blood in K2EDTA tubes. For TCRbeta analysis, collaborators shipped samples as frozen whole blood, isolated PBMCs, or DNA extracted from either of those sample types. The immunoSEQ Assay, a bias-controlled multiplex PCR, was used to amplify TCRbeta CDR3 regions from genomic DNA. Per the original workflow: Within the assay, amplification of reference gene primers was used to estimate how many nucleated cells each sample contained. To quantify the absolute abundance of each unique TCRbeta CDR3 rearrangement, sequence reads were collapsed and filtered. For each sample, productive Simpson clonality was calculated as the square root of Simpson's diversity index over productive rearrangements. Here the immuneACCESS table is served through TCRdb, limited to in-frame sequences with V and J called. Missing clones are a known gap in these copies; in checked studies unresolved V genes cover under half, and the rest lacks a known reason. V and J calls and clone size follow that table, whereas D and trimming were derived from the DNA. The sample table contains hundreds of thousands of clones; only one count was recorded for 65% to 90% of them. Roughly 15% of the sample comes from the top ten.

The CDR3 has 13 amino acids, counting the end cysteine and phenylalanine. The entry retains the CDR3 DNA only, 39 bases that are in frame from base 1. CDR1 and CDR2, looked up from the germline V gene, are SGHTS and YDEGEE. After removal of 4 bases from V and 8 bases from J, the junction retains 5 bases not matched to a gene. The rearranged chain carries TRBV5-8 and TRBJ2-1; TRBD1 agrees with 8 junctional bases. Sample: peripheral blood. This TCR was sampled from a human donor in a cohort sampled during active COVID-19. The CDR3 in this case is CASSPRQGYEQFF. Read as DNA, the sequence is TGTGCCAGCAGCCCTAGACAGGGGTATGAGCAGTTCTTC. The CDR3 plus the reference TRBV5-8 and TRBJ2-1 genes for the other parts give the full variable domain: EAGVTQSPTHLIKTRGQQATLRCSPISGHTSVYWYQQALGLGLQFLLWYDEGEERNRGNFPPRFSGRQFPNYSSELNVNALELEDSALYLCASSPRQGYEQFFGPGTRLTVL.